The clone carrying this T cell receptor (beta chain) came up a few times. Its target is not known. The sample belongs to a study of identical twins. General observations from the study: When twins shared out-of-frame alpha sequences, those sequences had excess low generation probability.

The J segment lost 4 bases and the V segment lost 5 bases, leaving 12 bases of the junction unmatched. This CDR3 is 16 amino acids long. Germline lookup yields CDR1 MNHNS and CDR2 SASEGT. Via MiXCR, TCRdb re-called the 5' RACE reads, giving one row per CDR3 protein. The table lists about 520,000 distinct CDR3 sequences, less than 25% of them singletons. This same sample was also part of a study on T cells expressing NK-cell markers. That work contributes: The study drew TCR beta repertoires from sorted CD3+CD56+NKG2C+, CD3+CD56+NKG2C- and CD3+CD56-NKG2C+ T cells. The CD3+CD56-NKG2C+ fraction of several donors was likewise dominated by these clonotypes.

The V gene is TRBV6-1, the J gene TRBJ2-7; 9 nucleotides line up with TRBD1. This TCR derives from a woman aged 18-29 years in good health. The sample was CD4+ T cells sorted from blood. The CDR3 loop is CASSPIPPGQGYEQYF. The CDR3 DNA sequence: TGTGCCAGCAGTCCCATCCCTCCGGGACAGGGTTACGAGCAGTACTTC.